The sequence of this TCR beta chain was determined in a study of cytomegalovirus exposure and HLA in healthy donors. Both 60 Vbeta primers and 13 Jbeta primers went into the PCR. Sequencing used immunoSEQ multiplex PCR; TCRdb keeps in-frame clones, though not all of them. The table has around 170,000 clones, roughly 80% seen once. Points from the study as a whole: TCR beta V- and J-gene trimming was later associated with a missense DCLRE1C variant.

Trimming cost V 4 bases and J 5 bases; bases outside gene matches: 5. The CDR3 runs 16 residues. Germline CDR1 reads SGDLS; CDR2 reads YYNGEE. A remark on this clone: Its antigen is not identified.

The sequenced sample was PBMCs. The V gene is TRBV9, the J gene TRBJ2-2; 13 bases are shared with TRBD2. This TCR was recovered from a man aged 40-49 years in good health and CMV-seronegative. CDR3 nucleotides: TGTGCCAGCAGCAGGACTAGCGGGGGACCTACCGGGGAGCTGTTTTTT. It is translated as CASSRTSGGPTGELFF.